The next 14 T cell receptor beta chains were all read from a single sample in a study of T cells in Graves' hyperthyroidism and ophthalmopathy. It was RNA transcripts that yielded the amplified TCR beta CDR3 regions. During a first-round RT-PCR of the TCR CDR3, the HTBI primer set was used. TCRdb re-called the multiplex PCR reads through MiXCR, storing one row per CDR3 protein. Of about 690,000 distinct CDR3 sequences in the sample, 15% to 20% were seen once. Sequencing input: blood. The receptors shown here come from a man in his fifties with Graves' hyperthyroidism.

Many counts were recorded for this clonotype. CDR3 in amino acids: CASSPRDRSYEQYF. The CDR3 bases are TGTGCCAGCAGCCCCCGGGACAGATCCTACGAGCAGTACTTC. J is TRBJ2-7 and V is TRBV7-8, with 7 bases lining up with TRBD1. This CDR3 contains 14 residues. The ends lost 5 bases at V and 1 base at J; junction bases unmatched: 5. Germline CDR1 reads SGHVS; CDR2 reads FQNEAQ.

This clonotype was found many times. The chain couples TRBV29-1 to TRBJ2-1; D uncertain. CDR1 is SQVTM and CDR2 is ANQGSEA in the germline V gene. This CDR3 is 12 amino acids long. V lost 4 bases and J 9 bases, leaving 13 bases between the germline ends. The chain's CDR3 is CSVVPGTGEQFF. The DNA for the CDR3 is TGCAGCGTTGTACCGGGTACGGGTGAGCAGTTCTTC.

Ten or more counts support this clonotype. This chain uses TRBV7-3 with TRBJ2-3; either TRBD1 or TRBD2 may supply D (5 bases each). The V end was cut by 5 bases, the J end by 6 bases, with 15 bases between. Looked up from germline, CDR1 is SGHTA and CDR2 is FQGTGA. The CDR3 length is 14 residues. CDR3 region: CASSRGVGDDTQYF. The CDR3 bases are TGTGCCAGCAGCCGTGGGGTGGGGGATGATACGCAGTATTTT.

This clonotype has at least ten counts. The rearrangement uses TRBV20-1 and TRBJ2-7, with 13 bases lining up with TRBD2. Germline V gene sequence: CDR1 DFQATT, CDR2 SNEGSKA (reference sequence). The V segment lost 7 bases and the J segment 2 bases; nucleotides outside the gene matches: 8. The CDR3 covers 15 residues. CDR3 region: CSGKLAGGPPYEQYF. In DNA form, the CDR3 reads TGCAGTGGGAAACTAGCGGGAGGGCCCCCCTACGAGCAGTACTTC.

This clonotype was counted at least ten times. This chain connects TRBV28 to TRBJ1-2; 11 bases line up with TRBD1. CDR3 length equals 16 residues. The germline V gene has CDR1 MDHEN and CDR2 SYDVKM. Trimming removed 3 bases from V and 6 bases from J; junction bases left unmatched: 9. The CDR3 spells CASSFSPRTGGNGYTF. The CDR3 DNA follows: TGTGCCAGCAGTTTCAGTCCCCGGACAGGGGGCAATGGCTACACCTTC.

A few counts support this clonotype. V gene TRBV7-9 combines with J gene TRBJ2-1; no definite D call. The V and J ends lost 5 bases and 8 bases respectively, with 28 bases between them. Germline-derived CDR1 and CDR2 are SEHNR and FQNEAQ (reference sequence). The CDR3 totals 18 residues. CDR3 region: CASSHPSLDDSSVYEQFF. In DNA form, the CDR3 reads TGTGCCAGCAGCCATCCCTCTCTCGACGACTCCTCGGTCTATGAGCAGTTCTTC.

This clonotype was picked up a small number of times. This chain connects TRBV3-1 to TRBJ2-1; tentatively, D is TRBD1 or TRBD2 (5 bases each). The CDR3 is made up of 16 amino acids. V lost 1 base and J lost 3, with 13 bases in between. Germline V CDR1 and CDR2: LGHDT, YNNKEL (reference sequence). Here the CDR3 DNA reads TGTGCCAGCAGCCAAGTAGAGGGGCCTGGCTACAATGAGCAGTTCTTC. It is translated as CASSQVEGPGYNEQFF.

V gene TRBV9 combines with J gene TRBJ2-3, with unresolved D. Germline V gene data show CDR1 as SGDLS and CDR2 as YYNGEE. V lost 0 bases and J lost 4, with 15 bases in between. The CDR3 has 16 residues. This chain's CDR3 is CASSVDNGQISDTQYF. The DNA of the CDR3 is TGTGCCAGCAGCGTAGATAACGGCCAGATATCAGATACGCAGTATTTT. Using reference TRBV9 and TRBJ2-3 for the parts outside the CDR3, the full variable domain is DSGVTQTPKHLITATGQRVTLRCSPRSGDLSVYWYQQSLDQGLQFLIQYYNGEERAKGNILERFSAQQFPDLHSELNLSSLELGDSALYFCASSVDNGQISDTQYFGPGTRLTVL.

V usage is TRBV7-9 and J usage is TRBJ2-1; 7 bases align to TRBD2. V lost 3 bases and J lost 5; bases outside the gene matches: 4. This CDR3 comprises 14 residues. CDR1 is SEHNR, CDR2 FQNEAQ, per germline (reference sequence). CDR3 loop: CASSFTRENNEQFF. As DNA, the CDR3 is TGTGCCAGCAGCTTTACGCGGGAGAACAATGAGCAGTTCTTC. The full variable domain, completed using reference TRBV7-9 and TRBJ2-1, is DTGVSQNPRHKITKRGQNVTFRCDPISEHNRLYWYRQTLGQGPEFLTYFQNEAQLEKSRLLSDRFSAERPKGSFSTLEIQRTEQGDSAMYLCASSFTRENNEQFFGPGTRLTVL.

There are many counts of this clonotype. The CDR3 is CASSTTFGTTHSGANVLTF. The CDR3 bases are TGTGCCAGTAGTACAACCTTCGGGACAACTCACTCTGGGGCCAACGTCCTGACTTTC. The rearrangement uses TRBV19 and TRBJ2-6; possibly TRBD1 for D (6 bases). V was pared by 4 bases and J by 0 bases, with 19 bases between. Germline V lookup: CDR1 LNHDA, CDR2 SQIVND (reference sequence). The CDR3 loop spans 19 amino acids.

This clonotype was counted a few times. This chain connects TRBV20-1 to TRBJ1-1, with D possibly matching TRBD1 (6 bases). From germline, CDR1 is DFQATT and CDR2 SNEGSKA (reference sequence). V was clipped by 1 base and J by 7 bases, with 13 bases between them. This CDR3 contains 13 residues. CDR3 sequence (DNA): TGCAGTGCTAGAGTTGGGGGGCAGAATGAAGCTTTCTTT. Protein sequence: CSARVGGQNEAFF.

This clonotype has only a few counts. The chain uses TRBV3-1 and TRBJ2-1; 7 bases fit TRBD2. Trimming at V came to 7 bases and at J to 6 bases, leaving 9 bases not matched to a gene. The germline V gene encodes CDR1 LGHDT and CDR2 YNNKEL (reference sequence). The CDR3 is made up of 14 amino acids. This chain's CDR3 is CASTLRDYTNEQFF. CDR3 nucleotides: TGTGCCAGCACCCTCCGGGACTATACCAATGAGCAGTTCTTC.

This clonotype was detected many times. The chain combines TRBV2 with TRBJ2-7; TRBD2 agrees at 8 bases. The CDR3 length is 15 residues. V dropped 6 bases and J dropped 5; count of bases not matched to a gene: 12. Germline-derived CDR1 and CDR2 are SNHLY and FYNNEI. The CDR3 sequence: CASSLERELNHEQYF. DNA for the CDR3: TGTGCCAGCAGCCTCGAGCGGGAGCTTAACCACGAGCAGTACTTC. Drawing the rest from reference TRBV2 and TRBJ2-7, the complete variable domain is EPEVTQTPSHQVTQMGQEVILRCVPISNHLYFYWYRQILGQKVEFLVSFYNNEISEKSEIFDDQFSVERPDGSNFTLKIRSTKLEDSAMYFCASSLERELNHEQYFGPGTRLTVT.

This clonotype was observed a few times. It may be a read error: a sequence one base away is much more abundant. The chain joins TRBV2 to TRBJ1-1; a possible D gene is TRBD1 (5 bases). Germline CDR1 reads SNHLY; CDR2 reads FYNNEI. There are 13 residues in the CDR3. CDR3 sequence: CASGDQGNTEAFF. CDR3 DNA sequence: TGTGCCAGCGGTGATCAGGGGAACACTGAAGCTTTCTTT.